This T cell receptor beta chain came from a study of OX40 agonist ivuxolimab in advanced cancers. Study-wide background: All patients had ivuxolimab intravenously every 2 weeks at 0.01 to 10 mg/kg. Participants averaged roughly 60 years of age (range about 23 to 79) and were 75% to 90% male.

Generated by immunoSEQ multiplex PCR, the TCRdb table keeps only in-frame clones and is missing some. The table shows approximately 58,000 clones, with approximately 75% occurring only once. Study-level points and caveats: The investigators did not determine what antigen specificity the expanded peripheral T cells had. In the 0.1-3.0 mg/kg groups, partial responders showed among the lowest expansion.

With respect to this clone: Its antigen is still unknown.

This CDR3 comprises 16 residues. V dropped 1 base and J dropped 5 bases, with 18 bases sitting between them. Germline V gene sequence: CDR1 SGHRS, CDR2 YFSETQ. This clonotype was sampled from an adult with an advanced solid tumor such as melanoma, head and neck, liver or kidney cancer. Sequenced here: CD4+ or CD8+ T cells sorted from blood, sampled in a trial of the OX40 agonist ivuxolimab. V usage is TRBV5-1 and J usage is TRBJ1-2; D is unresolved. CDR3 loop: CASSLNTDRVGYGYTF. The CDR3 region has the DNA TGCGCCAGCAGCTTGAATACAGACCGGGTCGGTTATGGCTACACCTTC.